Each of the 6 T cell receptor beta chains below was sequenced from the same sample in a study of T-cell memory formation after mild COVID-19. TCRdb processed the 5' RACE reads anew with MiXCR; each CDR3 protein has one entry. The repertoire has hundreds of thousands of distinct CDR3 sequences, about 15% of them found once; the top ten carry around 21%. The material sequenced was PBMCs or a T cell subset sorted from them (not recorded which). These receptors originate from a man aged 18 to 29 who had mild COVID-19 (a few samples of this study predate the infection). Cell type and time point are not known.

This clonotype showed up just a few times. The rearrangement uses TRBV6-6 and TRBJ2-7; D not resolved. This CDR3 has 14 amino acids. Germline CDR1 MNHNY, CDR2 SVGAGI (reference sequence). Trimming took off 2 bases at V and 1 base at J, with 9 bases between the two ends. DNA of the CDR3: TGTGCCAGCAGTTACAACGATGCTTCCTACGAGCAGTACGTC. It codes for CASSYNDASYEQYV.

This clonotype was observed a handful of times. The J gene is TRBJ2-3, the V gene TRBV7-9; the match to TRBD2 covers 7 bases. The CDR3 extends over 12 amino acids. J gave up 6 bases and V 5 bases, and 2 bases lay outside the gene matches. CDR1 SEHNR and CDR2 FQNEAQ come from the germline V gene (reference sequence). CDR3 sequence: CASSGLDDTQYF. The CDR3 nucleotides are TGTGCCAGCAGCGGACTAGATGATACGCAGTATTTT.

This rearrangement joins TRBV27 to TRBJ2-3, with D maybe TRBD1 (6 bases). V lost 1 base to trimming and J lost 1 base, with 12 bases between them. Per the germline V gene, CDR1 is MNHEY and CDR2 is SMNVEV (reference sequence). CDR3 length: 16 amino acids. In nucleotides, the CDR3 is TGTGCCAGCAGTTTATTAGCCAGGGGTGGCACAGATACGCAGTATTTT. Translation: CASSLLARGGTDTQYF.

The gene calls are TRBV12-3 or TRBV12-4 and TRBJ2-2; D gene ambiguous. The CDR3 covers 15 residues. Trimming shortened V by 3 bases and J by 3 bases, and 11 bases separated the two germline ends. CDR3 DNA sequence: TGTGCCAGCAGTTTGTCAGTCCGAGACACCGGGGAGCTGTTTTTT. Amino acid sequence: CASSLSVRDTGELFF.

This clonotype has a count of ten or more. The gene calls are TRBV7-3 and TRBJ2-3, with 7 bases identical to TRBD2. Per germline, CDR1 SGHTA and CDR2 FQGTGA. CDR3 length equals 15 residues. The V segment lost 0 bases and the J segment 2 bases; nucleotides outside the gene matches: 2. The CDR3 DNA follows: TGTGCCAGCAGCTTAACCGGGACTACCACAGATACGCAGTATTTT. Residues: CASSLTGTTTDTQYF.

The chain employs TRBV7-2 and TRBJ2-3, with 10 bases aligning to TRBD2. Per germline, CDR1 SGHTA and CDR2 FQGNSA. The CDR3 has 16 amino acids. V lost 5 bases, J lost 2 bases, and 7 bases stayed unmatched. The CDR3 spells CASSPVAGGPTDTQYF. The CDR3, as DNA: TGTGCCAGCAGCCCAGTAGCGGGGGGCCCCACAGATACGCAGTATTTT. The whole variable domain, filled in from reference TRBV7-2 and TRBJ2-3, reads GAGVSQSPSNKVTEKGKDVELRCDPISGHTALYWYRQSLGQGLEFLIYFQGNSAPDKSGLPSDRFSAERTGGSVSTLTIQRTQQEDSAVYLCASSPVAGGPTDTQYFGPGTRLTVL.